Each of the 14 T cell receptor beta chains below was sequenced from the same sample in a study of T cells in women clearing cervical HPV infection. The repertoire was sequenced with immunoSEQ multiplex PCR; TCRdb's copy has only in-frame clones and lacks some. The specimen's table records roughly 20,000 clones. The specimen sequenced was blood buffy coat. The receptor source for this set is a woman aged 18 to 69 with a cervical HPV16 infection that either progressed to CIN3+ or cleared (not recorded which).

In regard to this clone: The read is 3 residues too short to cover the CDR3 end, so that end is filled in from the germline J gene. The chain has TRBV29-1 and TRBJ1-1, with 10 bases that match TRBD1. The CDR3 has 15 residues. Germline CDR1 is SQVTM and CDR2 is ANQGSEA. This chain's CDR3 is CSVEPHMDRGKEAFF. The sequenced part of the CDR3 DNA is TGCAGCGTTGAACCCCACATGGACAGGGGGAAAGAG. The full variable domain, with the rest looked up from reference TRBV29-1 and TRBJ1-1, is SAVISQKPSRDICQRGTSLTIQCQVDSQVTMMFWYRQQPGQSLTLIATANQGSEATYESGFVIDKFPISRPNLTFSTLTVSNMSPEDSSIYLCSVEPHMDRGKEAFFGQGTRLTVV.

A remark on this clone: The CDR3 is cut off 3 residues early in the read; its end comes from the germline J gene. This chain joins TRBV7-9 and TRBJ2-7; 8 bases agree with TRBD2. The CDR3 is 15 amino acids. Germline V lookup: CDR1 SEHNR, CDR2 FQNEAQ (reference sequence). With 3 bases clipped from V and 5 bases from J, the junction kept 9 bases outside the gene matches. The sequenced CDR3 bases are TGTGCCAGCAGCTTTACACTAGCGGCGAGCCACGAG. Amino acid sequence: CASSFTLAASHE. The whole CDR3 protein is CASSFTLAASHEQYF.

Worth noting for this clone: The read stops 3 residues short of the end of the CDR3; the missing end is completed from the germline J gene. V usage is TRBV28 and J usage is TRBJ1-2; TRBD1 aligns across 8 bases. The germline V gene encodes CDR1 MDHEN and CDR2 SYDVKM. CDR3 length equals 13 residues. The V and J ends lost 8 bases and 7 bases, in that order; junction bases with no gene match: 9. The CDR3: CASESQGASGYTF. CDR3 DNA (partial): TGTGCCAGCGAGTCTCAGGGGGCATCTGGC.

On this clone: The read is 3 residues too short to cover the CDR3 end, so that end is filled in from the germline J gene. The rearrangement links TRBV4-1 to TRBJ2-3; tentatively, D is TRBD2 (5 bases). Trimming pared 5 bases from V and 4 bases from J, leaving 16 bases between. Germline CDR1 reads MGHRA; CDR2 reads YSYEKL. The CDR3 runs 15 residues. The CDR3 is CASSSSLLAADTQYF. The CDR3 bases that were read are TGCGCCAGCAGCTCCTCCCTCCTAGCCGCAGATACG.

Note on this clone: With the read ending 3 residues before the CDR3 end, the germline J gene is used to fill in that end. The chain employs TRBV18 and TRBJ1-2, with 8 nucleotides matching TRBD1. The CDR3 is 16 amino acids. The J segment lost 7 bases and the V segment lost 4 bases, leaving 14 bases of the junction unmatched. Germline V gene data show CDR1 as KGHSH and CDR2 as LQKENI. The CDR3 bases that were read are TGTGCCAGCTCACTCGAGACAGGGGTTGATGGACGTGGC. This sequence encodes CASSLETGVDGRG. The CDR3 in full is CASSLETGVDGRGYTF.

Turning to this clone: Coverage ceases 3 residues before the CDR3 finishes, and the germline J gene fills in the end. The chain combines TRBV19 with TRBJ1-6; a weak D match, TRBD1 (6 bases). Germline CDR1 reads LNHDA; CDR2 reads SQIVND (reference sequence). Trimming removed 3 bases from V and 0 bases from J, with 24 bases in between. This CDR3 region has 21 residues. CDR3 DNA, as far as it was read: TGTGCCAGTAGTATTAGGCAGGGGCGAACTTCCAGAAGCTCCTATAATTCACCC. This encodes CASSIRQGRTSRSSYNSP. The full CDR3 is CASSIRQGRTSRSSYNSPLHF.

To note about this clone: Read coverage stops 3 residues before the CDR3 terminus; the germline J gene supplies the remainder. This chain joins TRBV7-3 and TRBJ1-1, with D perhaps TRBD1 (6 bases). The CDR3 sequence is 13 residues long. V was trimmed by 4 bases and J by 3 bases, leaving 9 bases between them. Germline CDR1 is SGHTA and CDR2 is FQGTGA. The DNA read from the CDR3 is TGTGCCAGCAGCTGGACAGACCACACTGAA. This codes for CASSWTDHTE. Given in full, the CDR3 is CASSWTDHTEAFF.

A word on this clone: The read gets to within 3 residues of the CDR3 end, and the germline J gene fills in the rest. This sequence joins TRBV5-5 and TRBJ1-5; 9 bases align to TRBD1. The germline V gene has CDR1 SGHKS and CDR2 YYEKEE (reference sequence). The CDR3 runs 13 residues. J was trimmed by 4 bases and V by 7 bases; bases with no gene match: 3. The DNA read from the CDR3 is TGTGCCAGCGGAGGGACAGGGAATCAGCCC. It is translated as CASGGTGNQP. The whole CDR3 region reads CASGGTGNQPQHF.

Points on this clone: From the germline J gene comes the end of the CDR3, since the read stops 3 residues before it. This rearrangement joins TRBV19 to TRBJ1-2; D possibly corresponds to TRBD1 (6 bases). From germline, CDR1 is LNHDA and CDR2 SQIVND (reference sequence). The V gene lost 2 bases and the J gene lost 6 bases, with 19 bases spanning the gap. The length of the CDR3 is 16 residues. The CDR3 is CASSIFLQGRGDGYTF. The part of the CDR3 DNA that was read is TGTGCCAGTAGTATATTTCTCCAGGGGAGAGGAGATGGC.

Turning to this clone: The CDR3 extends 3 residues past the end of the read, so its final part is completed from the germline J gene. The chain carries TRBV30 and TRBJ2-2; 8 nucleotides match TRBD1. The CDR3 has 15 residues. Germline CDR1 and CDR2: GTSNPN and SVGIG (reference sequence). Losses at the gene ends were 2 bases for V and 1 base for J; bases not matched to a gene: 3. This CDR3 reads CAWSKDRGNTGELFF. The CDR3 DNA, read in part, is TGTGCCTGGAGTAAAGACAGGGGGAACACCGGGGAG.

A word on this clone: The DNA ends 3 residues before the CDR3 does, and the rest of the CDR3 is filled in from the germline J gene. V gene TRBV7-9 combines with J gene TRBJ2-7, with unresolved D. There are 13 residues in the CDR3. V was cut by 4 bases and J by 4 bases, with 11 bases left in between. Looked up from germline, CDR1 is SEHNR and CDR2 is FQNEAQ (reference sequence). The CDR3 sequence is CASSYWNRYEQYF. The CDR3 DNA, read in part, is TGTGCCAGCAGCTACTGGAACAGATACGAG.

Remarks on this clone: The CDR3 end is not reached by the read, which stops 3 residues before it; the germline J gene fills it in. V usage is TRBV30 and J usage is TRBJ2-1; TRBD2 matches at 9 bases. The length of the CDR3 is 15 residues. The germline gives CDR1 GTSNPN, CDR2 SVGIG (reference sequence). With 3 bases clipped from V and 5 bases from J, the junction kept 8 bases outside the gene matches. Partial CDR3 DNA: TGTGCCTGGAGATTTAGCGGGAGAGCCGACAATGAG. It specifies CAWRFSGRADNE. The full CDR3 protein is CAWRFSGRADNEQFF. Together with reference TRBV30 and TRBJ2-1, the CDR3 gives the full variable domain: SQTIHQWPATLVQPVGSPLSLECTVEGTSNPNLYWYRQAAGRGLQLLFYSVGIGQISSEVPQNLSASRPQDRQFILSSKKLLLSDSGFYLCAWRFSGRADNEQFFGPGTRLTVL.

Of note for this clone: Read sequence stops 3 residues before the CDR3 end, and the germline J gene provides the missing end. This chain links TRBV29-1 with TRBJ2-5; TRBD2 aligns across 8 bases. This CDR3 has 13 residues. V was pared by 7 bases and J by 5 bases, with 9 bases of the junction left unmatched. The germline V gene encodes CDR1 SQVTM and CDR2 ANQGSEA. CDR3 residues: CSGGRGEGETQYF. The covered CDR3 bases are TGCAGCGGGGGGCGGGGGGAAGGGGAGACC. Drawing the rest from reference TRBV29-1 and TRBJ2-5, the complete variable domain is SAVISQKPSRDICQRGTSLTIQCQVDSQVTMMFWYRQQPGQSLTLIATANQGSEATYESGFVIDKFPISRPNLTFSTLTVSNMSPEDSSIYLCSGGRGEGETQYFGPGTRLLVL.

A note on this clone: The CDR3 extends 3 residues past the end of the read, so its final part is completed from the germline J gene. The chain is built from TRBV19 and TRBJ2-1; no reliable D call. Deletions cut 1 base from V and 2 bases from J, with 9 bases between. This CDR3 comprises 15 residues. The germline CDR1 and CDR2 sequences are LNHDA and SQIVND (reference sequence). The CDR3 DNA, read in part, is TGTGCCAGTAGTATAGTGGCTAGAACCTACAATGAG. Translation gives CASSIVARTYNE. The CDR3 as a whole reads CASSIVARTYNEQFF.